This T cell receptor (beta chain) originates from a study of T cell responses to AZD1222 COVID-19 vaccine. General study findings and limits: Nearly half of spike-specific TCRs reportedly target variant regions that are unmutated in the B.1.351 and B.1.1.7 variants. It should be noted that donors were predominantly white British and more often female, and clonal diversity was possibly underestimated. Regions 160-218 and 743-854 held dominance among vaccine-associated CD4 TCRs, which spanned spike.

The table came from immunoSEQ multiplex PCR; TCRdb's copy has only in-frame clones and leaves some out. Found here are under 150,000 clones, about nine tenths of them singletons; the top ten hold about 6.8%. With respect to this clone: Its cognate antigen is unknown.

Some second doses came at about 4 weeks and others at about 12 weeks; these were pooled. This CDR3 contains 13 residues. J lost 5 bases, V lost 6 bases, and 3 bases had no gene match. CDR1 SGHTA and CDR2 FQGNSA come from the germline V gene. The TCR originated in an adult who received the AZD1222 COVID-19 vaccine. The chain has TRBV7-2 and TRBJ1-4; TRBD1 matches at 7 bases. The material was peripheral blood, obtained 28 days after the second AZD1222 dose. The CDR3 sequence: CASSPGGNEKLFF. The CDR3 DNA follows: TGTGCCAGCAGTCCAGGGGGGAATGAAAAACTGTTTTTT.